This TCR beta chain was documented in a study of shared clonotypes between healthy human individuals. To note about this clone: Its antigen remains unknown.

Findings of the study overall: About 5% of naive CD4 clonotypes were shared across a few donors. Incompleteness in sorted-subset sequencing, despite large depth, was shown by rarefaction.

TCRdb's table, derived via immunoSEQ multiplex PCR, lists solely in-frame clones and lacks some. Of about 1.9 million clones in the sample, around 95% are singletons; the top ten hold less than 2%. Only CD45RO-negative cells positively selected for CCR7 counted as naive CD8 cells, so terminally differentiated effector memory CD45RA+ cells were excluded. This TCR came from a man younger than 30 in good health. Some clones in this sample may be carry-over from other donors' samples. The sample comprised naive CD8+ T cells from PBMCs.

CDR3 coding DNA: TGTGCCAGCAGCTCCGCAGGGTCGACAGATACGCAGTATTTT. Its protein is CASSSAGSTDTQYF. The chain recombines TRBV7-9 with TRBJ2-3; maybe TRBD1 (5 bases). Looked up from germline, CDR1 is SEHNR and CDR2 is FQNEAQ (reference sequence). The CDR3 extends over 14 amino acids. V shed 4 bases and J shed 3 bases, with 11 bases lying between them.